This T cell receptor beta chain was obtained from a study of beta chain features in type 1 diabetes. Study as a whole: Across the samples, about 110,000,000 sorted cells were examined in total. Study-wide findings and caveats: Within the patient group, naive, central memory and Treg TCRB repertoires appeared more similar to each other than within healthy donors.

Looked up from germline, CDR1 is SGHAT and CDR2 is FQNNGV. The V and J ends lost 5 bases and 0 bases respectively, with 14 bases between them. The CDR3 runs to 16 residues. TCRB transcripts that were expressed got sequenced, as all of the isolated RNA had been reverse transcribed. Measured with immunoSEQ multiplex PCR; TCRdb has only the in-frame clones, and not every one. The data contain about 410,000 clones, about 15% of them singletons. As to this clone: Its target is unknown.

V gene TRBV11-2 combines with J gene TRBJ2-1, with D possibly TRBD1 on 5 matching bases. Material for sequencing was naive CD4+ T cells from blood. This clonotype originated in a man aged 25 to 40 in good health. CDR3 amino acids: CASSLSFGASYNEQFF. CDR3 nucleotides: TGTGCCAGCAGCCTCAGTTTTGGGGCCTCCTACAATGAGCAGTTCTTC.